This passage covers 9 T cell receptor beta chains from one sample sequenced in a study of cytotoxic CD8 clonotypes in ibrutinib-treated CLL. Only in-frame clones appear in the TCRdb table, and some are missing; sequencing was by immunoSEQ multiplex PCR. This table has about 68,000 clones, about two thirds appearing once. The sequences come from PBMCs, collected after 12 months of ibrutinib treatment. These receptors originate from a human donor with chronic lymphocytic leukemia.

The V gene is TRBV11-3, the J gene TRBJ2-7; D remains ambiguous. CDR3 length: 11 residues. Germline CDR1 is SGHNT and CDR2 is YENEEA. Trimming removed 2 bases at V and 4 bases at J, with 3 bases between. This CDR3 is CASSLRYEQYF. The CDR3, as DNA: TGTGCCAGCAGCTTAAGGTACGAGCAGTACTTC.

The V and J genes are TRBV10-3 and TRBJ2-5, with D tentatively TRBD1 (5 bases). The V end lost 3 bases, the J end lost 0 bases, and 14 bases lay between the germline ends. The CDR3 is 16 residues long. The germline gives CDR1 ENHRY, CDR2 SYGVKD. CDR3: CAISDSAQANQETQYF. The CDR3 DNA reads TGTGCCATCAGTGACTCGGCACAGGCCAACCAAGAGACCCAGTACTTC.

CDR3 protein: CASSLQLGGDEQYF. In nucleotides, the CDR3 is TGCGCCAGCAGCTTGCAGCTGGGTGGCGACGAGCAGTACTTC. The chain joins TRBV5-1 to TRBJ2-7; D is unresolved. In germline, CDR1 is SGHRS, CDR2 YFSETQ. Trimming took off 1 base at V and 5 bases at J, with 13 bases between the two ends. The CDR3 is made up of 14 amino acids. Supplemented by reference TRBV5-1 and TRBJ2-7, the full variable domain reads KAGVTQTPRYLIKTRGQQVTLSCSPISGHRSVSWYQQTPGQGLQFLFEYFSETQRNKGNFPGRFSGRQFSNSRSEMNVSTLELGDSALYLCASSLQLGGDEQYFGPGTRLTVT.

The V gene is TRBV11-2, the J gene TRBJ1-6; possible D gene TRBD1, 5 bases. Between the trimmed V and J ends, which lost 0 bases and 9 bases, there was a span of 18 bases. This CDR3 contains 17 residues. Germline V gene lookup returns CDR1 SGHAT and CDR2 FQNNGV. As DNA, the CDR3 is TGTGCCAGCAGCTTAGATCAAGGGGTCCGGGAGCGTTCACCCCTCCACTTT. Amino acid sequence: CASSLDQGVRERSPLHF.

The chain employs TRBV7-3 and TRBJ2-7; D is unclear. The CDR3 is 12 residues long. Germline assignment: CDR1 SGHTA and CDR2 FQGTGA. V was shortened by 5 bases and J by 2 bases, with 7 bases between the two germline ends. CDR3 coding DNA: TGTGCCAGCAGCCAAGTCGCCTACGAGCAGTACTTC. Residues: CASSQVAYEQYF.

The gene calls are TRBV5-4 and TRBJ2-4; 8 bases are a match to TRBD2. Unmatched junction bases numbered 10, after V lost 3 bases and J lost 5 bases. This CDR3 contains 16 residues. Germline CDR1 reads SGHNT; CDR2 reads YYREEE (reference sequence). The CDR3, as DNA: TGTGCCAGCAGCTCGGGGGGGCAGGGCCTTGAAAACATTCAGTACTTC. Protein: CASSSGGQGLENIQYF.

The chain couples TRBV20-1 to TRBJ1-1, with 7 nucleotides matching TRBD1. The CDR3 length is 10 residues. Germline-derived CDR1 and CDR2 are DFQATT and SNEGSKA (reference sequence). V lost 5 bases, J lost 7 bases, and 1 base stayed unmatched. For the CDR3, the DNA is TGCAGTGCTTGGGACAGTGAAGCTTTCTTT. Amino acid sequence: CSAWDSEAFF.

This clone has just a few counts. The chain couples TRBV9 to TRBJ1-2; TRBD1 matches 9 bases. V shed 4 bases, J shed 7 bases, and the junction held 5 bases outside the gene matches. Germline V lookup: CDR1 SGDLS, CDR2 YYNGEE. This CDR3 has 13 residues. The CDR3 reads CASSPGTGFGYTF. The CDR3 DNA reads TGTGCCAGCAGCCCCGGGACAGGGTTTGGCTACACCTTC.

The CDR3 protein is CASSPPGGGSNQPQHF. The CDR3 DNA reads TGTGCCAGCTCACCGCCCGGGGGGGGTAGCAATCAGCCCCAGCATTTT. V is TRBV18 and J is TRBJ1-5; possible D gene TRBD1, 5 bases. V lost 3 bases, J lost 0 bases, and 12 bases lay in between. The CDR3 has 16 amino acids. CDR1 and CDR2 from the germline V gene are KGHSH and LQKENI.